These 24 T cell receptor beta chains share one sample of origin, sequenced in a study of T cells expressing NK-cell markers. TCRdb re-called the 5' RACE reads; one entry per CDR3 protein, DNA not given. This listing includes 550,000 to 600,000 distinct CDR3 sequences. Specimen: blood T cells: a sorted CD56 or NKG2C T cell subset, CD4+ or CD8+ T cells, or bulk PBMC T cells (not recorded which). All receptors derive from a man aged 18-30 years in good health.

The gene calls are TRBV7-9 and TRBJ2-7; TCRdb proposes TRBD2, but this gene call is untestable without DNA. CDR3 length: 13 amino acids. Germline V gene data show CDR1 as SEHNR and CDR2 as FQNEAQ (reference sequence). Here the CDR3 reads CASSPAYSNEQYF.

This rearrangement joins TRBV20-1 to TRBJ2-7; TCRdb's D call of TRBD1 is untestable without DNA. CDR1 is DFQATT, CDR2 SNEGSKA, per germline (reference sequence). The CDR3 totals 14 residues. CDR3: CSASRPGQGPEQYF.

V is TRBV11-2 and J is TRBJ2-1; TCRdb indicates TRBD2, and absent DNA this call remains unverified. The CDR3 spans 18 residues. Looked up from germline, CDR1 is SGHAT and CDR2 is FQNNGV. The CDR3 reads CASSLSQLAGTSYNEQFF. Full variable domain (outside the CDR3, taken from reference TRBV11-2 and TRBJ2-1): EAGVAQSPRYKIIEKRQSVAFWCNPISGHATLYWYQQILGQGPKLLIQFQNNGVVDDSQLPKDRFSAERLKGVDSTLKIQPAKLEDSAVYLCASSLSQLAGTSYNEQFFGPGTRLTVL.

CDR3 sequence reads: CASSLTRREEGNEQFF. The chain employs TRBV12-3 or TRBV12-4 and TRBJ2-1; TCRdb picks TRBD2, but there is no DNA to check that call. The CDR3 has 16 amino acids.

CDR3: CASSPMGGGAPTDTQYF. The gene calls are TRBV7-3 and TRBJ2-3; TCRdb proposes TRBD2, but this gene call is untestable without DNA. The CDR3 covers 17 residues. Looked up from germline, CDR1 is SGHTA and CDR2 is FQGTGA.

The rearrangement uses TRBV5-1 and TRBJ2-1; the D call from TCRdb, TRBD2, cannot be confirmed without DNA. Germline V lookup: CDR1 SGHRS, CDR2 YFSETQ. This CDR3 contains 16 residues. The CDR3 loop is CASSPPRDYSYNEQFF.

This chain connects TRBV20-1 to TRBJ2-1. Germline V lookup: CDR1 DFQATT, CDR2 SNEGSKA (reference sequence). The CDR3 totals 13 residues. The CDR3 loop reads CSATVIVSNEQFF.

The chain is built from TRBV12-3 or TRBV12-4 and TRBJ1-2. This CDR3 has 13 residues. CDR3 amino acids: CASSPAGRDGYTF.

CDR3 loop: CASSLEGREGYTF. The chain joins TRBV13 to TRBJ1-2; TCRdb's D call, TRBD1, is unchecked because there is no DNA. This CDR3 has 13 amino acids. The germline gives CDR1 PRHDT, CDR2 FYEKMQ (reference sequence).

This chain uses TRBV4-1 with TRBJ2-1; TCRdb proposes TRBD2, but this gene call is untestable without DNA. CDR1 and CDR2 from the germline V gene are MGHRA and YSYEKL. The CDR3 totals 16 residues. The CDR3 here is CASSRLPGSRNNEQFF.

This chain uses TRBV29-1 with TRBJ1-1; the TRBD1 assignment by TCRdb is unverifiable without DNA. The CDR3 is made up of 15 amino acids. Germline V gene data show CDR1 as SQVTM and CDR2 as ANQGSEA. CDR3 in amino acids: CSVENPRGILAEAFF.

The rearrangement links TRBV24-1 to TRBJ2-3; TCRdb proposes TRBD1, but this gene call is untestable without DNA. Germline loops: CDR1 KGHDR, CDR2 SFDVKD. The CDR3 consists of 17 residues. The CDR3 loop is CATARGGTGPSTHTQYF.

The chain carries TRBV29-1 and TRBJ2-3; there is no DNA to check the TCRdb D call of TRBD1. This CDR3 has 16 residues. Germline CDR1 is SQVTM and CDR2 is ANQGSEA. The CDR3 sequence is CSVVGTPATSTDTQYF.

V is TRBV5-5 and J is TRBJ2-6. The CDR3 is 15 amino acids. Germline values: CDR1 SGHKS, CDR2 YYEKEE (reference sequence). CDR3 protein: CASSFPGSGANVLTF.

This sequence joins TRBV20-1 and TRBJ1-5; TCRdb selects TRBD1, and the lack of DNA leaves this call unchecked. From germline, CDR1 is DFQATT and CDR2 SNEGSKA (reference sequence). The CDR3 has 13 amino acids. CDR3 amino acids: CSARQVADQPQHF.

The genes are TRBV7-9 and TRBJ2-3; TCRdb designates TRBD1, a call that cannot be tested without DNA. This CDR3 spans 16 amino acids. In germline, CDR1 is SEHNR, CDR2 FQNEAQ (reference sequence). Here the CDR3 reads CASSLNDRGSWNTQYF.

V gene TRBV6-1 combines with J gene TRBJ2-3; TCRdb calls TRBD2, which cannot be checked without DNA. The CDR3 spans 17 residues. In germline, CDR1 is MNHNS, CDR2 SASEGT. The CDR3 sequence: CASSPQRLAASTDTQYF.

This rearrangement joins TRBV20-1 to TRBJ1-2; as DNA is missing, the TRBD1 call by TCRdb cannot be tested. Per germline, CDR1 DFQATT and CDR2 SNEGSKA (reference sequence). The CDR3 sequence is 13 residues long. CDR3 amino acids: CSASDGDRGIYTF.

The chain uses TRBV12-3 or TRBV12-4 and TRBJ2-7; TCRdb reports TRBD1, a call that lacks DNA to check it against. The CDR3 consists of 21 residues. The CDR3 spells CASSFKIRDPNEGLASYEQYF.

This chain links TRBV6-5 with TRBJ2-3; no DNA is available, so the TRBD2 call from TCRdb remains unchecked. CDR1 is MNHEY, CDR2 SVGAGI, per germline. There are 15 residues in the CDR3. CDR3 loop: CASSYGGVAGDTQYF.

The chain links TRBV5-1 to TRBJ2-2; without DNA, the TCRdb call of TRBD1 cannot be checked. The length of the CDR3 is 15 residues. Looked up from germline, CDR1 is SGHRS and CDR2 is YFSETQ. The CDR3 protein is CASTLRQGASGELFF. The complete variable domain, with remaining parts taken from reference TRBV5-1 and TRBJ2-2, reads KAGVTQTPRYLIKTRGQQVTLSCSPISGHRSVSWYQQTPGQGLQFLFEYFSETQRNKGNFPGRFSGRQFSNSRSEMNVSTLELGDSALYLCASTLRQGASGELFFGEGSRLTVL.

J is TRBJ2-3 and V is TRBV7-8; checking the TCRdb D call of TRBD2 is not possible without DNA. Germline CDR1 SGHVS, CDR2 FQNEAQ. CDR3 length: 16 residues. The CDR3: CASSLVSGRALDTQYF. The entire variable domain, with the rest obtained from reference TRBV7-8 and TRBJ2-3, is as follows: GAGVSQSPRYKVAKRGQDVALRCDPISGHVSLFWYQQALGQGPEFLTYFQNEAQLDKSGLPSDRFFAERPEGSVSTLKIQRTQQEDSAVYLCASSLVSGRALDTQYFGPGTRLTVL.

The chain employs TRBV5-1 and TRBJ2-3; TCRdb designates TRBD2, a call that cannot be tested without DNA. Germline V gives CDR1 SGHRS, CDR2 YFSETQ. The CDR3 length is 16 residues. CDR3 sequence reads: CASSLAYSGSADTQYF. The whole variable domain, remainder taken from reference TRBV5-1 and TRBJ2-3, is KAGVTQTPRYLIKTRGQQVTLSCSPISGHRSVSWYQQTPGQGLQFLFEYFSETQRNKGNFPGRFSGRQFSNSRSEMNVSTLELGDSALYLCASSLAYSGSADTQYFGPGTRLTVL.

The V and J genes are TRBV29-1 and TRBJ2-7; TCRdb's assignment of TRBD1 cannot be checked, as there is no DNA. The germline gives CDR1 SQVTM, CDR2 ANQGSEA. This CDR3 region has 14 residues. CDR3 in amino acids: CSVVRGSAINEQYF.